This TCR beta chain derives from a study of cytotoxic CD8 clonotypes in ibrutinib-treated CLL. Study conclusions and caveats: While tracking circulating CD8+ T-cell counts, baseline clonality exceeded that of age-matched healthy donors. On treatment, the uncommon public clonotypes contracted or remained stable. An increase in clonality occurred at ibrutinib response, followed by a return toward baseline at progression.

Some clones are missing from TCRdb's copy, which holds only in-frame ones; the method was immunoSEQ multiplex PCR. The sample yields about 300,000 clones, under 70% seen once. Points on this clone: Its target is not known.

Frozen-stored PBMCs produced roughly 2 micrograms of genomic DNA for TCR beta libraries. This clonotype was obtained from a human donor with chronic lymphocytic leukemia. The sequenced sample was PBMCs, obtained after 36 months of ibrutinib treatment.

DNA of the CDR3: TGTGCCACCAGCAGAGCTGGCCGCCCTTATGAGCAGTTCTTC. Its protein is CATSRAGRPYEQFF. This chain links TRBV15 with TRBJ2-1, with D unclear. This CDR3 has 14 amino acids. V lost 1 base and J lost 8, with 12 bases in between. Per the germline V gene, CDR1 is LNHNV and CDR2 is YYDKDF (reference sequence).